The clone carrying this TCR beta chain was seen more than once but under ten times. In the original processing: Cell counts per sample came from amplifying reference gene primers. Measured with immunoSEQ multiplex PCR; TCRdb has only the in-frame clones, and not every one. D and trimming were read from the DNA, whereas the V and J calls and clone size are those reported in that table. The table has about 130,000 clones, 84% seen once; the top ten hold roughly 45%. CDR3 length: 12 amino acids. Germline CDR1 SGDLS, CDR2 YYNGEE. The V end was cut by 1 base, the J end by 6 bases, with 4 bases between. This entry comes from a study of blood T cell repertoires in COVID-19. Study details: The United States, Italy and Spain supplied acute and convalescent COVID-19 samples. Sample material is recorded as cDNA or gDNA derived from T cells, B-cell-depleted T cells, or PBMCs.

The sequence derives from a human donor in a cohort sampled during active COVID-19. Sequenced material: peripheral blood. The chain combines TRBV9 with TRBJ2-2; D is undetermined. The CDR3 sequence: CASSVSAGELFF. The CDR3 DNA reads as TGTGCCAGCAGCGTATCAGCCGGGGAGCTGTTTTTT.